The 20 T cell receptor beta chains below all came from one sample that was sequenced in a study of blood T cell repertoires in COVID-19. Repertoires were generated with immunoSEQ multiplex PCR, while TCRdb's copy carries only in-frame clones and drops some. The table has under 250,000 clones, approximately 82% seen once; the top ten hold more than 9%. Sequencing was done on a sample of peripheral blood. These receptors all come from a man aged 45-60 years with active or convalescent COVID-19.

This clone has a handful of counts. In nucleotides, the CDR3 is TGTGCCAGCAGTTACTCGGGGGGAACTGAAGCTTTCTTT. It translates to CASSYSGGTEAFF. The V gene is TRBV6-2 or TRBV6-3, the J gene TRBJ1-1; possible D gene TRBD1, 5 bases. Per germline, CDR1 MNHEY and CDR2 SVGEGT. This CDR3 is 13 amino acids long. Trimming removed 0 bases from V and 5 bases from J, with 7 bases in between.

This chain joins TRBV5-1 and TRBJ2-3; 7 nucleotides align to TRBD1. The CDR3 contains 15 residues. J was trimmed by 0 bases and V by 4 bases; bases with no gene match: 5. Per germline, CDR1 SGHRS and CDR2 YFSETQ. The CDR3 region is CASSPDRSSTDTQYF. CDR3 DNA: TGCGCCAGCAGCCCGGACAGGAGCAGCACAGATACGCAGTATTTT.

This clone was found a few times. J is TRBJ2-1 and V is TRBV7-9, with a possible D match to TRBD1 (5 bases). This CDR3 spans 16 amino acids. Germline V gene sequence: CDR1 SEHNR, CDR2 FQNEAQ (reference sequence). Trimming took 5 bases from V and 2 from J, leaving 16 bases between them. The CDR3 sequence is CASSPTRTRAYNEQFF. The CDR3 DNA reads TGTGCCAGCAGCCCCACCCGGACACGGGCCTACAATGAGCAGTTCTTC.

The chain is built from TRBV15 and TRBJ2-3; no definite D call. V lost 0 bases and J 4 bases, leaving 11 bases between the germline ends. The CDR3 contains 15 residues. CDR1 and CDR2 (germline): LNHNV, YYDKDF (reference sequence). The CDR3 reads CATSRDNAPADTQYF. DNA of the CDR3: TGTGCCACCAGCAGAGACAACGCCCCGGCAGATACGCAGTATTTT.

The chain couples TRBV4-3 to TRBJ2-3; D is unclear. Trimming took 3 bases from V and 2 from J, leaving 15 bases between them. The CDR3 contains 16 residues. Looked up from germline, CDR1 is LGHNA and CDR2 is YSLEER. Here the CDR3 reads CASSQTPTHPTDTQYF. Here the CDR3 DNA reads TGCGCCAGCAGCCAGACACCCACCCACCCCACAGATACGCAGTATTTT.

The chain recombines TRBV2 with TRBJ2-4; 10 bases map to TRBD2. CDR1 is SNHLY and CDR2 is FYNNEI in the germline V gene. The junction had 7 bases not matched to a gene; V was cut back by 6 bases and J by 2 bases. The CDR3 totals 16 residues. This CDR3 is CASSPGTSDTKNIQYF. The CDR3 nucleotides read TGTGCCAGCAGCCCCGGGACTAGCGATACCAAAAACATTCAGTACTTC. The full variable domain, with the rest looked up from reference TRBV2 and TRBJ2-4, is EPEVTQTPSHQVTQMGQEVILRCVPISNHLYFYWYRQILGQKVEFLVSFYNNEISEKSEIFDDQFSVERPDGSNFTLKIRSTKLEDSAMYFCASSPGTSDTKNIQYFGAGTRLSVL.

The chain links TRBV28 to TRBJ2-2; a possible D gene is TRBD1 (5 bases). Germline values: CDR1 MDHEN, CDR2 SYDVKM. This CDR3 has 15 amino acids. Trimming took 6 bases from V and 0 from J, leaving 11 bases between them. The CDR3 spells CASSTGHANTGELFF. CDR3 DNA sequence: TGTGCCAGCAGCACTGGACACGCGAACACCGGGGAGCTGTTTTTT. The entire variable domain, with the rest obtained from reference TRBV28 and TRBJ2-2, is as follows: DVKVTQSSRYLVKRTGEKVFLECVQDMDHENMFWYRQDPGLGLRLIYFSYDVKMKEKGDIPEGYSVSREKKERFSLILESASTNQTSMYLCASSTGHANTGELFFGEGSRLTVL.

The chain uses TRBV20-1 and TRBJ2-7, with D maybe TRBD1 (5 bases). The CDR3 is 14 amino acids. Trimming pared 3 bases from V and 3 bases from J, leaving 15 bases between. Germline loops: CDR1 DFQATT, CDR2 SNEGSKA (reference sequence). The CDR3 protein is CSASSTVKLYEQYF. The CDR3 coding sequence is TGCAGTGCTAGTTCGACAGTTAAGCTCTACGAGCAGTACTTC.

V is TRBV5-1 and J is TRBJ1-1; 7 bases align to TRBD1. The CDR3 totals 14 residues. Germline CDR1 is SGHRS and CDR2 is YFSETQ. V was clipped by 3 bases and J by 4 bases; unmatched bases: 6. CDR3 DNA sequence: TGCGCCAGCAGCTCCCGACAGGGAGGCACTGAAGCTTTCTTT. Amino acid sequence: CASSSRQGGTEAFF.

The rearrangement uses TRBV4-3 and TRBJ1-4; 7 positions match TRBD1. CDR3 size: 15 residues. Trimming removed 3 bases from V and 4 bases from J; junction bases left unmatched: 5. CDR1 is LGHNA, CDR2 YSLEER, per germline. CDR3 nucleotide sequence: TGCGCCAGCAGCCAGGCCGGGACAGATAATGAAAAACTGTTTTTT. Amino acids: CASSQAGTDNEKLFF.

The gene calls are TRBV5-1 and TRBJ2-2, with 14 bases matching TRBD2. The germline gives CDR1 SGHRS, CDR2 YFSETQ. This CDR3 contains 18 residues. J was trimmed by 2 bases and V by 1 base; bases with no gene match: 4. In DNA form, the CDR3 reads TGCGCCAGCAGCTTGCAGGGACTAGCGGGAGCTAACACCGGGGAGCTGTTTTTT. Translated, it gives CASSLQGLAGANTGELFF.

This clone was recorded a few times. V is TRBV25-1 and J is TRBJ2-3; 14 nucleotides line up with TRBD2. Germline values: CDR1 MGHDK, CDR2 SYGVNS. The ends lost 3 bases at V and 4 bases at J; junction bases unmatched: 6. The CDR3 consists of 17 residues. The CDR3 DNA reads TGTGCCAGCAGTGAGGGGACTAGCGGGAGAGGGGCAGATACGCAGTATTTT. Its translation: CASSEGTSGRGADTQYF.

The CDR3 nucleotides are TGCAGCGTTAGGAGCGGGAGGGGGTCCTACGAGCAGTACTTC. Amino acid sequence: CSVRSGRGSYEQYF. The chain has TRBV29-1 and TRBJ2-7, with TRBD2 matching 10 bases. Looked up from germline, CDR1 is SQVTM and CDR2 is ANQGSEA. V was pared by 5 bases and J by 1 base, with 5 bases of the junction left unmatched. This CDR3 spans 14 amino acids.

The rearrangement joins TRBV7-9 to TRBJ2-3, with D hard to call. The CDR3 length is 13 residues. The V and J ends lost 5 bases and 4 bases respectively, with 10 bases between them. Looked up from germline, CDR1 is SEHNR and CDR2 is FQNEAQ (reference sequence). Written as DNA, the CDR3 is TGTGCCAGCAGCCTACCGGTCCCAGATACGCAGTATTTT. This translates into CASSLPVPDTQYF.

This CDR3 is CASSFLTSTGGTDTQYF. CDR3 sequence (DNA): TGTGCCAGCAGTTTCCTTACTAGCACTGGGGGCACAGATACGCAGTATTTT. The rearrangement links TRBV27 to TRBJ2-3; TRBD2 might be the D (6 bases). Trimming took 3 bases from V and 1 from J, leaving 17 bases between them. The germline V gene has CDR1 MNHEY and CDR2 SMNVEV (reference sequence). This CDR3 has 17 residues.

CDR3 bases: TGTGCCAGCAGACTAGCGGGAGGCCCCTCCTACGAGCAGTACTTC. Its translation: CASRLAGGPSYEQYF. The chain links TRBV5-4 to TRBJ2-7; 12 bases agree with TRBD2. The J segment lost 0 bases and the V segment lost 5 bases, leaving 3 bases of the junction unmatched. The germline gives CDR1 SGHNT, CDR2 YYREEE (reference sequence). This CDR3 has 15 amino acids.

V and J are TRBV3-1 (or the pseudogene TRBV3-2) and TRBJ2-1; 12 nucleotides agree with TRBD2. V lost 4 bases to trimming and J lost 9 bases; unmatched junction nucleotides: 7. Germline CDR1 and CDR2: LGHDT and YNNKEL (reference sequence). CDR3 length equals 15 residues. This CDR3 reads CASSPPTSGRREQFF. The CDR3 DNA follows: TGTGCCAGCAGCCCGCCTACTAGCGGGAGGCGTGAGCAGTTCTTC.

The genes are TRBV9 and TRBJ2-1; 10 nucleotides match TRBD1. Germline CDR1 reads SGDLS; CDR2 reads YYNGEE. J lost 2 bases, V lost 3 bases, and 2 bases had no gene match. The CDR3 extends over 15 amino acids. CDR3 coding DNA: TGTGCCAGCAGCGGCGGGACAGGGGCCTACAATGAGCAGTTCTTC. Translated, it gives CASSGGTGAYNEQFF.

The J gene is TRBJ2-1, the V gene TRBV11-2; perhaps TRBD1 as D (5 bases). This CDR3 spans 15 amino acids. V dropped 3 bases and J dropped 5 bases, with 14 bases sitting between them. Germline CDR1 and CDR2: SGHAT and FQNNGV. The DNA for the CDR3 is TGTGCCAGCAGCTTTGGACCCCAGGGCAACAATGAGCAGTTCTTC. Residues: CASSFGPQGNNEQFF.

The V and J genes are TRBV28 and TRBJ1-6; 7 bases align to TRBD1. The CDR3 runs to 15 residues. The V gene's germline CDR1 is MDHEN and CDR2 SYDVKM. V was clipped by 7 bases and J by 4 bases; unmatched bases: 7. The CDR3 nucleotides read TGTGCCAGCACCCCCCACAGGGGTTATAATTCACCCCTCCACTTT. Translating gives CASTPHRGYNSPLHF.